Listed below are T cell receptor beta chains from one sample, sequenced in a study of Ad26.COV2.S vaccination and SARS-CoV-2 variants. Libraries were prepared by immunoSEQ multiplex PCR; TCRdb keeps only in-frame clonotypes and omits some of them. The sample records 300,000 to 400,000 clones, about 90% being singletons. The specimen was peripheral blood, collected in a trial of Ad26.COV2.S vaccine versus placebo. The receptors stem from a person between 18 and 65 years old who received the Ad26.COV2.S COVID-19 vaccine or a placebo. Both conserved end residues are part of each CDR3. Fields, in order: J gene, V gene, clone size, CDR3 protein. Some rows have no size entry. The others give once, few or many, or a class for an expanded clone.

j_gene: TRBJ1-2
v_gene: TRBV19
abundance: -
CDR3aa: CASKTEPYGYTF

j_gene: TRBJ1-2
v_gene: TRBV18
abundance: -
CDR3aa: CASSPLQGASNGYTF

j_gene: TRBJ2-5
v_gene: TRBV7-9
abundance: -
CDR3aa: CASSGETQYF

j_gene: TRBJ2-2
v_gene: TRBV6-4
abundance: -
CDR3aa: CASKVDSERTGELFF

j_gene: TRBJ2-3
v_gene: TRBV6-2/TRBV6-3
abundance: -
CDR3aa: CASSLGYGGRAVADTQYF

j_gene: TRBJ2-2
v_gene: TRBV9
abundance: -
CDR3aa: CASESVNTGELFF

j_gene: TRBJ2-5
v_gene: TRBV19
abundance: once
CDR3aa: CASSIRLSLQETQYF

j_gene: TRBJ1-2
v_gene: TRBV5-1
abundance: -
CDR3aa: CASSWTSGTNYGYTF

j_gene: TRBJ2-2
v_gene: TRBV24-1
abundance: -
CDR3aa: CATSDPLGGSTGELFF

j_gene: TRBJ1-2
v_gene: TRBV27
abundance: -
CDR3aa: CASTVSQAHYGYTF

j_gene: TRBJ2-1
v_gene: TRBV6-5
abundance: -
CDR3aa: CASGPGARKYNEQFF

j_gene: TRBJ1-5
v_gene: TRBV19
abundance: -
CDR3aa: CASRLDREIDQPQHF

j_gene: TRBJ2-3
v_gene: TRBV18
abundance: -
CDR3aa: CASSSRSTRVRGQDTQYF

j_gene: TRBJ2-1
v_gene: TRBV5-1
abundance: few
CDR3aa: CASSFYGGEQFF

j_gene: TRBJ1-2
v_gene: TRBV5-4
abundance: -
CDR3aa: CASLPNNRGSYGYTF

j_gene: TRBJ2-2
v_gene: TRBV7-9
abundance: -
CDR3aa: CASSLPNLGTGGTGELFF

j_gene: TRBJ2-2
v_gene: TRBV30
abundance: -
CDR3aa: CAWSPPGELFF

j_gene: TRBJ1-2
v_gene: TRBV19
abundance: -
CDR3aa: CASSIEFVANYGYTF

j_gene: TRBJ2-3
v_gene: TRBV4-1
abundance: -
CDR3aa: CASSLGDVDTQYF

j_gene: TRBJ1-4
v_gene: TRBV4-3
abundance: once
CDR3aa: CASSQQGFNDEKLFF

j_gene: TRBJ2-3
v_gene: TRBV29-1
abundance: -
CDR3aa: CSVENTATDTQYF

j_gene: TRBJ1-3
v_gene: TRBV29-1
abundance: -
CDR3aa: CSVDVPGHGYGNTIYF

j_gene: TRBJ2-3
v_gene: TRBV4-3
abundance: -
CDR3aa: CASGGGSRSTTQYF

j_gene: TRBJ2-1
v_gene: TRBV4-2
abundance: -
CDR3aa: CASSSGGDYNEQFF

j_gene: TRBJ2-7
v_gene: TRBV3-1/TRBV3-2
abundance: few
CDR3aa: CASSQDISSSGTGSYEQYF

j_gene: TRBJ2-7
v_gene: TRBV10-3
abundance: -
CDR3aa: CAIKGHQTYEQYF

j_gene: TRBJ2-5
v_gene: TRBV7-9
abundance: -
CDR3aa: CASSPPLLSNGETQYF

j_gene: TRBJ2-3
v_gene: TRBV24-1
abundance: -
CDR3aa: CATSDPAASTDTQYF

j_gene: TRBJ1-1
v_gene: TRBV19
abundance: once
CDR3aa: CASSIGQGTEAFF

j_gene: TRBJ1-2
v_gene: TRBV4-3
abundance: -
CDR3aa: CASSQITAVDNGYTF

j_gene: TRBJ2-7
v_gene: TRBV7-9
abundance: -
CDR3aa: CASSGTGGREQYF

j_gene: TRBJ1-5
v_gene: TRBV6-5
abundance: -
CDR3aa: CASSYSVAQHF

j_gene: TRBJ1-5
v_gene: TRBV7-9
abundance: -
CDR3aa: CASSQAKMGQGRNQPQHF

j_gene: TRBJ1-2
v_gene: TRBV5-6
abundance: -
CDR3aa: CASSLGGTDYGYTF

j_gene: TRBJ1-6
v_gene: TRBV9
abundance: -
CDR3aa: CASSVGGGSGSPLHF

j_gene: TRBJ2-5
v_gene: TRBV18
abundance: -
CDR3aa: CASSVQETQYF

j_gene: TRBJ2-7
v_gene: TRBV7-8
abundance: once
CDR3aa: CASSLVQGTYEQYF

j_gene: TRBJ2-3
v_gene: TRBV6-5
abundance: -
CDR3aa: CASRGLAGARDTQYF

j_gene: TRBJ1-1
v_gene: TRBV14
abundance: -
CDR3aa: CASSQGTGVPEAFF

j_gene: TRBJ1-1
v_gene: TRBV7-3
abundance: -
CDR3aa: CASSSTGGPAQAFF

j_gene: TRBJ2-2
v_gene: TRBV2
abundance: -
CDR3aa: CASSVGLITGELFF